This T cell receptor (beta chain) is drawn from a study of beta chain features in type 1 diabetes. Study results and caveats: The study found moderately but significantly shorter TCRB CDR3s in all four CD4+ subsets of Type 1 diabetes patients. Researchers caution that PCR might favor shorter templates, equally among patients and controls.

The CDR3 runs 15 residues. Germline V gives CDR1 SEHNR, CDR2 FQNEAQ (reference sequence). Losses at the gene ends were 5 bases for V and 7 bases for J; bases not matched to a gene: 11. There was one heparinised blood draw per donor, averaging approximately 120 mL. This clone was observed a handful of times. Its target is not known. As every portion of the isolated RNA was reverse transcribed, the sequencing read expressed TCRB transcripts. Profiling relied on immunoSEQ multiplex PCR, and the TCRdb table lists in-frame clones only, not all of them. The data contain under 400,000 clones, roughly 15% of them singletons.

This TCR derives from a man between 25 and 39 years old in good health. The V and J genes are TRBV7-9 and TRBJ2-1; 7 nucleotides line up with TRBD1. Sequencing was carried out using central memory CD4+ T cells from blood. The CDR3 is CASSRRQGSANEQFF. DNA of the CDR3: TGTGCCAGCAGCCGGAGACAGGGAAGCGCGAATGAGCAGTTCTTC. The full variable domain, completed using reference TRBV7-9 and TRBJ2-1, is DTGVSQNPRHKITKRGQNVTFRCDPISEHNRLYWYRQTLGQGPEFLTYFQNEAQLEKSRLLSDRFSAERPKGSFSTLEIQRTEQGDSAMYLCASSRRQGSANEQFFGPGTRLTVL.